Listed below are T cell receptor beta chains from one sample, sequenced in a study of blood T cells in healthy people across ages. TCRdb reanalysed the 5' RACE reads using MiXCR and keeps one entry per CDR3 protein. Here the sample spans 550,000 to 700,000 distinct CDR3 sequences, 25% to 30% being singletons. The sample was blood. Source of these receptors: a woman between 70 and 85 years old in good health. Both conserved end residues are part of each CDR3. The D gene is left open where the match is weak. For some rows the clone size is stated as once, few or many, or as a class when expanded; others skip it.

cdr3_aa,cdr3_nt,j_call,clone_size,v_call,cdr3_length,d_call
CASSSDGPSNF,TGTGCCAGCAGTTCGGACGGACCCTCAAACTTC,TRBJ2-5,NA,TRBV6-2/TRBV6-3,11,NA
CASSPQGTNYEQYF,TGTGCCAGCTCCCCTCAAGGGACTAACTACGAGCAGTACTTC,TRBJ2-7,NA,TRBV18,14,TRBD2
CASSVGEGQGGMERYF,TGTGCCAGCAGCGTAGGTGAGGGACAGGGAGGTATGGAGCGGTACTTC,TRBJ2-1,NA,TRBV9,16,TRBD1
CASSQGVDLTDTQYF,TGTGCCAGCAGCCAAGGAGTGGACCTGACAGATACGCAGTATTTT,TRBJ2-3,few,TRBV3-1,15,NA
CASSKASGANVLTF,TGCGCCAGCAGCAAGGCCTCTGGGGCCAACGTCCTGACTTTC,TRBJ2-6,few,TRBV5-1,14,NA
CATSRDLAGGRKNIQYF,TGTGCCACCAGCAGAGATCTCGCGGGGGGCCGAAAAAACATTCAGTACTTC,TRBJ2-4,NA,TRBV15,17,TRBD2
CASSTGRTETQYF,TGTGCCAGCAGCACAGGGAGGACAGAGACCCAGTACTTC,TRBJ2-5,few,TRBV6-1,13,NA
CSAPGWRTAMNTEAFF,TGCAGTGCTCCGGGGTGGCGGACAGCTATGAACACTGAAGCTTTCTTT,TRBJ1-1,few,TRBV20-1,16,NA
CASSLQGGLSTDTQYF,TGTGCCAGCAGTCTCCAGGGGGGCCTAAGCACAGATACGCAGTATTTT,TRBJ2-3,NA,TRBV12-3/TRBV12-4,16,NA
CASSRPGTGSYGYTF,TGTGCCAGCAGCCGCCCTGGAACAGGAAGCTATGGCTACACCTTC,TRBJ1-2,NA,TRBV14,15,NA
CASSEGWRSRQSYEQYF,TGCGCCAGCAGTGAAGGTTGGAGGAGTCGGCAGTCCTACGAGCAGTACTTC,TRBJ2-7,few,TRBV6-1,17,NA
CASKRQGWDSNQPQHF,TGTGCCAGCAAAAGACAGGGTTGGGATAGCAATCAGCCCCAGCATTTT,TRBJ1-5,NA,TRBV6-1,16,TRBD1
CATSRDPRWGTYNEQFF,TGTGCCACCAGCAGAGATCCTCGGTGGGGGACCTACAATGAGCAGTTCTTC,TRBJ2-1,NA,TRBV15,17,NA
CASREVSLMGGYTF,TGTGCCAGCAGGGAGGTATCCCTAATGGGGGGCTACACCTTC,TRBJ1-2,NA,TRBV6-6,14,NA
CASSRTGGFNQETQYF,TGCGCCAGCAGTCGGACAGGGGGCTTTAACCAAGAGACCCAGTACTTC,TRBJ2-5,many,TRBV4-3,16,TRBD1
CASSADGYGYTF,TGTGCCAGCAGCGCCGACGGGTATGGCTACACCTTC,TRBJ1-2,once,TRBV9,12,NA
CASSLVFEQFF,TGTGCCAGCAGCTTAGTCTTTGAGCAGTTCTTC,TRBJ2-1,few,TRBV7-2,11,NA
CASSLLAAAGSNTGELFF,TGTGCCAGCAGTTTATTAGCGGCCGCGGGGTCGAACACCGGGGAGCTGTTTTTT,TRBJ2-2,NA,TRBV27,18,NA
CASSSKTGGAYEQYF,TGTGCCAGCAGTTCCAAAACAGGTGGAGCCTACGAGCAGTACTTC,TRBJ2-7,NA,TRBV27,15,NA
CASGVSWTGGSYEQYF,TGTGCCAGCGGAGTATCCTGGACAGGGGGCTCCTACGAGCAGTACTTC,TRBJ2-7,many,TRBV28,16,TRBD1
CASRPTSGVVNEQFF,TGTGCCAGCAGACCCACTAGCGGGGTTGTCAATGAGCAGTTCTTC,TRBJ2-1,NA,TRBV6-5,15,TRBD2
CASSQEGTVGTQYF,TGTGCCAGCAGCCAAGAAGGGACAGTGGGAACCCAGTACTTC,TRBJ2-5,NA,TRBV3-1,14,TRBD1
CASSRVEGIELEQYF,TGCGCCAGCAGCCGAGTTGAGGGGATCGAATTGGAGCAGTACTTC,TRBJ2-7,NA,TRBV5-1,15,NA
CASSKSQGPFDGYTF,TGTGCCAGTAGTAAGTCACAGGGGCCCTTCGATGGCTACACCTTC,TRBJ1-2,NA,TRBV19,15,TRBD1
CATHSLDRTNTGELFF,TGTGCCACCCACTCCTTGGACAGAACGAACACCGGGGAGCTGTTTTTT,TRBJ2-2,few,TRBV6-1,16,NA
CATSRDLDRVRYEQYF,TGTGCCACCAGCAGAGATCTCGACAGGGTAAGATACGAGCAGTACTTC,TRBJ2-7,few,TRBV15,16,TRBD1
CASSSKFRGDHGYTF,TGTGCCAGCAGCTCCAAATTTCGAGGTGACCATGGCTACACCTTC,TRBJ1-2,few,TRBV7-2,15,NA
CSARVMEREQYF,TGCAGTGCTAGAGTCATGGAGCGCGAGCAGTACTTC,TRBJ2-7,NA,TRBV20-1,12,NA
CSAGEGQTGNYGYTF,TGCAGTGCTGGGGAAGGACAGACGGGCAACTATGGCTACACCTTC,TRBJ1-2,few,TRBV20-1,15,NA
CAWNFGGSTEAFF,TGTGCCTGGAACTTCGGGGGATCCACTGAAGCTTTCTTT,TRBJ1-1,few,TRBV30,13,NA
CSARDRMNTEAFF,TGCAGTGCTAGAGACAGGATGAACACTGAAGCTTTCTTT,TRBJ1-1,NA,TRBV20-1,13,NA
CSSSLVATKSTDTQYF,TGTTCCAGCAGCTTAGTGGCTACCAAAAGCACAGATACGCAGTATTTT,TRBJ2-3,NA,TRBV11-3,16,NA
CASSLGRGSGQPQHF,TGTGCCAGCAGTTTGGGGAGGGGGTCTGGTCAGCCCCAGCATTTT,TRBJ1-5,NA,TRBV12-3/TRBV12-4,15,NA
CASRARTGAVKNIQYF,TGTGCCAGCCGTGCGAGGACAGGGGCGGTCAAAAACATTCAGTACTTC,TRBJ2-4,NA,TRBV2,16,TRBD1
CASSPNGGLNIQYF,TGTGCCAGCAGTCCTAACGGGGGCCTAAACATTCAGTACTTC,TRBJ2-4,few,TRBV28,14,NA
CASTGGRGGRFGTGELFF,TGTGCCAGCACAGGGGGGCGGGGGGGCCGCTTTGGCACCGGGGAGCTGTTTTTT,TRBJ2-2,NA,TRBV6-1,18,TRBD2
CASSQALRQGLGEQYF,TGTGCCAGCAGCCAAGCCCTGCGTCAGGGGCTGGGGGAGCAGTACTTC,TRBJ2-5,NA,TRBV3-1,16,NA
CASSLVGGQSYEQYF,TGTGCCAGCAGTTTAGTCGGCGGACAGTCCTACGAGCAGTACTTC,TRBJ2-7,NA,TRBV27,15,NA
CASSYQPTGQDTQYF,TGTGCCAGCAGCTACCAACCGACAGGTCAAGATACGCAGTATTTT,TRBJ2-3,NA,TRBV11-2,15,NA
CASSQERSGGAGETQYF,TGTGCCAGCAGCCAAGAAAGGTCCGGTGGGGCCGGAGAGACCCAGTACTTC,TRBJ2-5,NA,TRBV4-2,17,NA
CASTTYQSEAFF,TGTGCCAGCACAACTTACCAGTCTGAAGCTTTCTTT,TRBJ1-1,NA,TRBV6-1,12,NA
CSAQRQLNTEAFF,TGCAGTGCCCAACGACAGCTAAACACTGAAGCTTTCTTT,TRBJ1-1,NA,TRBV20-1,13,NA
CASSLGQGVTGELFF,TGTGCCAGCAGCTTGGGACAGGGTGTCACCGGGGAGCTGTTTTTT,TRBJ2-2,NA,TRBV7-9,15,TRBD1
CAQLRTPISGANVLTF,TGTGCCCAGCTCAGGACTCCAATCTCTGGGGCCAACGTCCTGACTTTC,TRBJ2-6,NA,TRBV30,16,NA
CASSPDPRGDTNEQFF,TGTGCCAGCAGCCCTGACCCCCGGGGTGATACCAATGAGCAGTTCTTC,TRBJ2-1,NA,TRBV9,16,NA
CSVRGGGGANVLTF,TGCAGCGTTCGAGGGGGCGGTGGGGCCAACGTCCTGACTTTC,TRBJ2-6,NA,TRBV29-1,14,TRBD1
CASSLGSGQTTYEQYF,TGTGCCAGCAGCTTAGGGTCTGGACAGACTACCTACGAGCAGTACTTC,TRBJ2-7,few,TRBV7-9,16,NA
CASSSLPSGLEAQYF,TGTGCTAGCAGCTCTCTTCCTAGCGGTTTGGAGGCCCAGTACTTC,TRBJ2-5,NA,TRBV7-7,15,TRBD2
CASSQDLGSSYNSPLHF,TGTGCCAGCAGCCAAGACCTGGGGAGCTCCTATAATTCACCCCTCCACTTT,TRBJ1-6,NA,TRBV4-2,17,NA
CASSFEYPNTGELFF,TGTGCCAGCAGTTTCGAGTACCCAAACACCGGGGAGCTGTTTTTT,TRBJ2-2,few,TRBV6-6,15,NA